Given below is one TCR beta chain in context. The trim removed 5 bases at V and 4 bases at J, leaving 6 bases unmatched. This CDR3 contains 14 residues. In germline, CDR1 is MDHEN, CDR2 SYDVKM. As to time point: blood 4 weeks post-SBRT, at nephrectomy. Treatment indicated: 15 Gy SBRT to primary tumor, nephrectomy 4 weeks later. This entry is derived from a study of radiation and T cells in renal cell carcinoma. TCRdb's copy holds only in-frame clones and misses some; the assay was immunoSEQ multiplex PCR. The sample contains about 83,000 clones, 83% of which appear only once. The source was blood, collected from a patient whose treatment included radiotherapy and nephrectomy. The TCR originated in a woman aged 55-75 years with renal cell carcinoma. This rearrangement joins TRBV28 to TRBJ1-2, with TRBD1 matching 8 bases. The DNA for the CDR3 is TGTGCCAGCAGTGCCTGGGACAGGACCTATGGCTACACCTTC. It specifies CASSAWDRTYGYTF.